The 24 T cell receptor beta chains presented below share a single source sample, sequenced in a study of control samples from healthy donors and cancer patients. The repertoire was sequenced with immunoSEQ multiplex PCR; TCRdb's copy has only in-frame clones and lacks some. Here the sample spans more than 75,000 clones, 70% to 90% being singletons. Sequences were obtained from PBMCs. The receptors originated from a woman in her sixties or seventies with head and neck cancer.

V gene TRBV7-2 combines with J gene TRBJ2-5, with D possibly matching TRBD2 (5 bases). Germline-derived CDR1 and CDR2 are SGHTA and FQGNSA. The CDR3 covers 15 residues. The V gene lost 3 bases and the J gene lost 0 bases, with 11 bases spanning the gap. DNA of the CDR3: TGTGCCAGCAGCTTTTGGCGGGCGAACCAAGAGACCCAGTACTTC. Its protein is CASSFWRANQETQYF.

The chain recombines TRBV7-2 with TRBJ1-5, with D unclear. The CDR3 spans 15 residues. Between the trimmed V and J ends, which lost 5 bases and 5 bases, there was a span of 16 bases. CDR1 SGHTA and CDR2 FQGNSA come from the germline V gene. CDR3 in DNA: TGTGCCAGCAGCCCGACCGTAAACACCCATCAGCCCCAGCATTTT. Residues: CASSPTVNTHQPQHF.

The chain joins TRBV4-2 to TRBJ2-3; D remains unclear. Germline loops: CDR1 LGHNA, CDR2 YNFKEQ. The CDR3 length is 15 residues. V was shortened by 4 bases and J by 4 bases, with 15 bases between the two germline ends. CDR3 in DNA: TGTGCCAGCAGCCCTGTTGACCCTCACGCAGATACGCAGTATTTT. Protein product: CASSPVDPHADTQYF.

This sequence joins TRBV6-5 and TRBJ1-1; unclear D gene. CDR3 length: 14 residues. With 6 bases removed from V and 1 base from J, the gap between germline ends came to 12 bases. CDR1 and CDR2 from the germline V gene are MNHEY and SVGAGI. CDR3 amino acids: CASSRSGENTEAFF. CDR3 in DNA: TGTGCCAGCAGCCGGTCTGGGGAGAACACTGAAGCTTTCTTT.

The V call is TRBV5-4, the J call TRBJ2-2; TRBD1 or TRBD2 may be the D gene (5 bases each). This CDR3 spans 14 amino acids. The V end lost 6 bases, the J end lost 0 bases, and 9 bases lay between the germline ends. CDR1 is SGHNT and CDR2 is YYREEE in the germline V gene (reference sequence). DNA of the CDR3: TGTGCCAGCATGGGACCTACGAACACCGGGGAGCTGTTTTTT. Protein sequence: CASMGPTNTGELFF.

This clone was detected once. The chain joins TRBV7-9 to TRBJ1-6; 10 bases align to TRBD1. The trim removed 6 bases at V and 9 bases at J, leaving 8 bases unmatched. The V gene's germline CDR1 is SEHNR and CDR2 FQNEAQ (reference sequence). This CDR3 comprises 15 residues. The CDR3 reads CASSLSGTGVSPLHF. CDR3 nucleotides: TGTGCCAGCAGTCTCTCCGGGACAGGGGTTTCACCCCTCCACTTT.

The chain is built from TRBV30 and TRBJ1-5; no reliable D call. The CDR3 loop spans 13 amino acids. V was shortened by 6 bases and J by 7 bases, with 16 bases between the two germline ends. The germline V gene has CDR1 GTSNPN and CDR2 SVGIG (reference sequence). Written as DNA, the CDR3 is TGTGCCTGTGACGGAGGCATGGGACAGCCCCAGCATTTT. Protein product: CACDGGMGQPQHF.

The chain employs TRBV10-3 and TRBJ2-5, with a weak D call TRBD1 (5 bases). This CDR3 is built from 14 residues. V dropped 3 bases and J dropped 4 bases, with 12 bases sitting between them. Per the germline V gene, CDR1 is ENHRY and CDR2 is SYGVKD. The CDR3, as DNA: TGTGCCATCAGTGACGGGTCAGGGTCAGAGACCCAGTACTTC. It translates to CAISDGSGSETQYF.

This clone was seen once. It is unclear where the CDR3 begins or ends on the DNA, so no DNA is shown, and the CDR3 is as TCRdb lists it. The CDR3 spells CASSQDFGPGSKLFF. The gene calls are TRBV3-1 (or the pseudogene TRBV3-2) and TRBJ1-4; TRBD1 is the table's D call, not checked against the DNA. The CDR3 is 15 amino acids long, termini counted. Germline V gives CDR1 LGHDT, CDR2 YNNKEL (reference sequence).

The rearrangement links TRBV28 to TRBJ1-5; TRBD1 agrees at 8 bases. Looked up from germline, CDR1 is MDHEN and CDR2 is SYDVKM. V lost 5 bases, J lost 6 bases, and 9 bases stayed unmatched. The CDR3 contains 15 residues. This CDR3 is CASSPRTGQGQPQHF. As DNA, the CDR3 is TGTGCCAGCAGTCCCAGGACAGGGCAAGGTCAGCCCCAGCATTTT.

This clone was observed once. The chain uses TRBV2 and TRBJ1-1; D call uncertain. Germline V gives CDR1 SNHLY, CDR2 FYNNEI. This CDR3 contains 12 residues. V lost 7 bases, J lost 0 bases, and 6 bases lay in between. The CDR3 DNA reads TGTGCCAGCACCTTTTTGAACACTGAAGCTTTCTTT. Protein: CASTFLNTEAFF.

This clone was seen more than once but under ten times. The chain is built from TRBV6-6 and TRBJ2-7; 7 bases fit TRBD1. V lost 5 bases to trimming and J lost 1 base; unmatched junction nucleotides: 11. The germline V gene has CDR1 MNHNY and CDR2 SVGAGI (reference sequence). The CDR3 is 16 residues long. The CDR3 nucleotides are TGTGCCAGCAGTCGTTCCCGACAGGGATTGTCCTACGAGCAGTACTTC. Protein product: CASSRSRQGLSYEQYF.

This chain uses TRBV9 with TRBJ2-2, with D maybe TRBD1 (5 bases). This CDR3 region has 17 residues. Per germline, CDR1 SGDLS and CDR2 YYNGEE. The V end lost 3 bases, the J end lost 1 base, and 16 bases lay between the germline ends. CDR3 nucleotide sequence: TGTGCCAGCAGCGAGACGACGACAGTTAGGAACACCGGGGAGCTGTTTTTT. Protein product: CASSETTTVRNTGELFF. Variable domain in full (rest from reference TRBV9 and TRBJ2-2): DSGVTQTPKHLITATGQRVTLRCSPRSGDLSVYWYQQSLDQGLQFLIQYYNGEERAKGNILERFSAQQFPDLHSELNLSSLELGDSALYFCASSETTTVRNTGELFFGEGSRLTVL.

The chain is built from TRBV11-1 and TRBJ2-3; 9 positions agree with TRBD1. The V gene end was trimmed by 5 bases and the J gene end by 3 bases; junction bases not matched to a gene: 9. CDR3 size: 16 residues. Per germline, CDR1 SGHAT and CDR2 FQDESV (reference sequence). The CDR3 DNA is TGTGCCAGCAGCCCTGACAGGGGGAGAGAAACAGATACGCAGTATTTT. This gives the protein CASSPDRGRETDTQYF.

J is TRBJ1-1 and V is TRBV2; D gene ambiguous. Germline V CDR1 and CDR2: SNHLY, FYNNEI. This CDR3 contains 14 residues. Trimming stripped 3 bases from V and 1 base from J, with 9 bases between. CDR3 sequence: CASSDGLPNTEAFF. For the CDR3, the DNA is TGTGCCAGCAGTGACGGACTTCCGAACACTGAAGCTTTCTTT.

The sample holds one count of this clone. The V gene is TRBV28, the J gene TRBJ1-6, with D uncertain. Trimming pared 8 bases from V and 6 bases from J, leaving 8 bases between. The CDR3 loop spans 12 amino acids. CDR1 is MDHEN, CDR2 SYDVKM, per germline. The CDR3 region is CASGVANSPLHF. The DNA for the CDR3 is TGTGCCAGCGGGGTCGCTAATTCACCCCTCCACTTT.

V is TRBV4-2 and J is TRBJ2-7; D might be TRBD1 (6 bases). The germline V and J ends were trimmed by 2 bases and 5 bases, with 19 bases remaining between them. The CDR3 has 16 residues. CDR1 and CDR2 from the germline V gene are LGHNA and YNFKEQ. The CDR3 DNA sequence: TGTGCCAGCAGCCAACGCGGGCTTGGGGGCGATCACGAGCAGTACTTC. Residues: CASSQRGLGGDHEQYF.

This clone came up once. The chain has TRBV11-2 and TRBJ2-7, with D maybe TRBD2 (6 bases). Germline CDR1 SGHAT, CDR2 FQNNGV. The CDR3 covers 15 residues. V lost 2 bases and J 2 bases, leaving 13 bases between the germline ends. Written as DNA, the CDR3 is TGTGCCAGCAGCTTAAGTAGCGGTACTACCTACGAGCAGTACTTC. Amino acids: CASSLSSGTTYEQYF.

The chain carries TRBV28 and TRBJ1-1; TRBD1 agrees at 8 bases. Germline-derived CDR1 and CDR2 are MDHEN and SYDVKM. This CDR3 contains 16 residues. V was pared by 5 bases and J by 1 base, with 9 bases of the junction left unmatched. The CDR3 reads CASSPPLGTGNTEAFF. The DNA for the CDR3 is TGTGCCAGCAGTCCGCCCCTAGGGACAGGGAACACTGAAGCTTTCTTT.

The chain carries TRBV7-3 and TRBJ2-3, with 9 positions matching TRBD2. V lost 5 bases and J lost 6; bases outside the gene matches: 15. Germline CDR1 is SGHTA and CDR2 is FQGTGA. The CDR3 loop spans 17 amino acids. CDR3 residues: CASSPGLGSGSGDTQYF. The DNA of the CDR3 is TGTGCCAGCAGCCCAGGCCTGGGTAGCGGGAGCGGGGATACGCAGTATTTT.

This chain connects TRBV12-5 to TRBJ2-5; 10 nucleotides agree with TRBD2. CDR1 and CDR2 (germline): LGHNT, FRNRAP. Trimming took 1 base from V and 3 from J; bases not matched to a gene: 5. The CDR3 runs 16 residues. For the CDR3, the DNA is TGTGCTAGTGGTTTGGGGCGAGCGGGAGGGAAAGAGACCCAGTACTTC. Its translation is CASGLGRAGGKETQYF.

CDR3 sequence: CASSLGQYSGNTIYF. CDR3 in DNA: TGTGCCAGCAGTTTAGGGCAGTACTCTGGAAACACCATATATTTT. The rearrangement links TRBV28 to TRBJ1-3; D gene ambiguous. V was shortened by 2 bases and J by 0 bases, with 8 bases between the two germline ends. The CDR3 spans 15 residues. Germline V gene sequence: CDR1 MDHEN, CDR2 SYDVKM.

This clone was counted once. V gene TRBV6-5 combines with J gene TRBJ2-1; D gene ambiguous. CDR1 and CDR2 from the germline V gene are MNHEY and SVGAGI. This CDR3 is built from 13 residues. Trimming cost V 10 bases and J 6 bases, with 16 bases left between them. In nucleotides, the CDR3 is TGTGCCACCGGCCGGAGTATGGCCAATGAGCAGTTCTTC. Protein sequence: CATGRSMANEQFF.

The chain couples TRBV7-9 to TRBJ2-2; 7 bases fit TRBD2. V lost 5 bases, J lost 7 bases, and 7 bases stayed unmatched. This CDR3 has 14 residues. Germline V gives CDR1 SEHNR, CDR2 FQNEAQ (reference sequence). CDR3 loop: CASSRNSGYGELFF. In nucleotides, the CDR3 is TGTGCCAGCAGCCGGAATAGCGGGTACGGGGAGCTGTTTTTT.